Below, 14 T cell receptor beta chains from the same sample are listed, as sequenced in a study of T cells after yellow fever vaccination. In TCRdb, the 5' RACE reads were re-called with MiXCR into one record per CDR3 protein. The sample has 230,000 or so distinct CDR3 sequences, roughly 6.2% seen once; the top ten hold 0.85% to 1.2%. This material consisted of CD4+ T cells sorted from PBMCs, taken on the day of the yellow fever booster vaccination. The receptors shown here come from a man aged 25 to 45 who received the YFV17D yellow fever vaccine.

This sequence joins TRBV7-2 and TRBJ2-7; 15 positions match TRBD2. J was trimmed by 3 bases and V by 5 bases; bases with no gene match: 5. CDR1 is SGHTA, CDR2 FQGNSA, per germline. The CDR3 runs 16 residues. Here the CDR3 reads CASSKGLAGGLYEQYF. For the CDR3, the DNA is TGTGCCAGCAGCAAGGGACTAGCGGGAGGTCTCTACGAGCAGTACTTC.

This clonotype was recorded many times. The CDR3 DNA follows: TGCGCCAGCAGCTTGTTGGGTCAGACCCAGTACTTC. This gives the protein CASSLLGQTQYF. The chain combines TRBV5-1 with TRBJ2-5; D remains unclear. The V gene's germline CDR1 is SGHRS and CDR2 YFSETQ. V shed 1 base and J shed 6 bases, with 7 bases lying between them. This CDR3 region has 12 residues.

This clonotype was found a few times. V is TRBV27 and J is TRBJ2-7; 12 bases are shared with TRBD1. The CDR3 is 18 amino acids. With 1 base clipped from V and 4 bases from J, the junction kept 11 bases outside the gene matches. From germline, CDR1 is MNHEY and CDR2 SMNVEV (reference sequence). CDR3 loop: CASSLYPGQGAAFYEQYF. The CDR3 nucleotides are TGTGCCAGCAGTTTATACCCGGGACAGGGGGCGGCATTTTACGAGCAGTACTTC.

There are a few counts of this clonotype. The gene calls are TRBV7-2 and TRBJ2-5; 9 bases fit TRBD1. CDR3 length equals 15 residues. Germline CDR1 is SGHTA and CDR2 is FQGNSA. The V and J ends lost 5 bases and 4 bases, in that order; junction bases with no gene match: 8. The chain's CDR3 is CASSHRDRVRETQYF. CDR3 nucleotide sequence: TGTGCCAGCAGCCACCGGGACAGGGTGAGAGAGACCCAGTACTTC. The full variable domain, completed using reference TRBV7-2 and TRBJ2-5, is GAGVSQSPSNKVTEKGKDVELRCDPISGHTALYWYRQSLGQGLEFLIYFQGNSAPDKSGLPSDRFSAERTGGSVSTLTIQRTQQEDSAVYLCASSHRDRVRETQYFGPGTRLLVL.

This clonotype was observed at least ten times. The chain carries TRBV5-1 and TRBJ2-3; TRBD1 aligns across 8 bases. CDR1 is SGHRS, CDR2 YFSETQ, per germline. The CDR3 consists of 14 residues. The V gene end was trimmed by 3 bases and the J gene end by 1 base; junction bases not matched to a gene: 1. The CDR3 sequence is CASSSGGGTDTQYF. CDR3 DNA sequence: TGCGCCAGCAGCTCAGGGGGCGGCACAGATACGCAGTATTTT.

The chain uses TRBV7-2 and TRBJ2-7; D is perhaps TRBD2 (5 bases). The germline V gene encodes CDR1 SGHTA and CDR2 FQGNSA. V lost 0 bases and J 4 bases, leaving 7 bases between the germline ends. The CDR3 spans 13 residues. CDR3 amino acids: CASSLAPGYEQYF. The CDR3, as DNA: TGTGCCAGCAGCTTAGCGCCGGGGTACGAGCAGTACTTC.

Ten or more counts support this clonotype. The gene calls are TRBV6-2 or TRBV6-3 and TRBJ2-7; tentatively, D is TRBD2 (5 bases). The CDR3 contains 14 residues. Germline assignment: CDR1 MNHEY and CDR2 SVGEGT. Trimming took 7 bases from V and 2 from J, leaving 15 bases between them. CDR3 amino acids: CASIRDGGTYEQYF. Written as DNA, the CDR3 is TGTGCCAGCATACGGGATGGCGGAACCTACGAGCAGTACTTC.

The chain joins TRBV20-1 to TRBJ2-1, with 13 bases matching TRBD2. Losses at the gene ends were 1 base for V and 5 bases for J; bases not matched to a gene: 5. This CDR3 spans 16 amino acids. Germline V gene lookup returns CDR1 DFQATT and CDR2 SNEGSKA (reference sequence). In nucleotides, the CDR3 is TGCAGTGCTAGAGCACCGGGACTAGCGGGAAACAATGAGCAGTTCTTC. This encodes CSARAPGLAGNNEQFF.

This clonotype was seen a few times. This CDR3 is CASSPGGLRSTEAFF. CDR3 nucleotides: TGCGCCAGCAGCCCAGGGGGCTTACGGTCCACTGAAGCTTTCTTT. The gene calls are TRBV5-1 and TRBJ1-1; 8 nucleotides align to TRBD1. Germline values: CDR1 SGHRS, CDR2 YFSETQ. V lost 4 bases, J lost 4 bases, and 9 bases stayed unmatched. The CDR3 sequence is 15 residues long.

The V gene is TRBV29-1, the J gene TRBJ2-5, with a tentative D call TRBD2 (5 bases). This CDR3 contains 13 residues. Looked up from germline, CDR1 is SQVTM and CDR2 is ANQGSEA. The V gene lost 7 bases and the J gene lost 4 bases, with 16 bases spanning the gap. CDR3 DNA sequence: TGCAGCGGACTACTAGTCAAACTAGAGACCCAGTACTTC. It specifies CSGLLVKLETQYF.

The table lists this clonotype with a few counts. The V and J genes are TRBV18 and TRBJ2-7, with 10 bases identical to TRBD2. Unmatched junction bases numbered 8, after V lost 4 bases and J lost 2 bases. The CDR3 length is 16 residues. CDR1 and CDR2 from the germline V gene are KGHSH and LQKENI. In DNA, the CDR3 is TGTGCCAGCTCACGCGACGGGCTAGCGGGAGCCTACGAGCAGTACTTC. As protein: CASSRDGLAGAYEQYF.

A few counts support this clonotype. The chain joins TRBV23-1 to TRBJ2-3, with D possibly TRBD1 on 5 matching bases. TRBV23-1 is treated as an ORF (open reading frame) with a function not yet certain. The CDR3 has 16 residues. The V gene lost 2 bases and the J gene lost 0 bases, with 12 bases spanning the gap. CDR3 sequence reads: CASSQNRPTSTDTQYF. Written as DNA, the CDR3 is TGCGCCAGCAGTCAAAACAGGCCGACTAGCACAGATACGCAGTATTTT.

The genes are TRBV11-2 and TRBJ2-1, with 14 bases lining up with TRBD2. The CDR3 has 20 residues. V gave up 1 base and J gave up 8 bases; unmatched junction bases: 16. Germline CDR1 and CDR2: SGHAT and FQNNGV. The CDR3 loop is CASSLVAGTSGRGRLYEQFF. The CDR3 bases are TGTGCCAGCAGCTTAGTGGCAGGGACTAGCGGGAGAGGTCGGCTTTATGAGCAGTTCTTC.

This clonotype was found many times. This chain links TRBV12-5 with TRBJ2-7; D unclear. The ends were cut back, 1 base at V and 4 bases at J, with 8 bases in the middle. The CDR3 is 13 amino acids. Germline loops: CDR1 LGHNT, CDR2 FRNRAP. DNA of the CDR3: TGTGCTAGTGGTTTGGGACTCTCTTACGAGCAGTACTTC. This gives the protein CASGLGLSYEQYF.